This T cell receptor gamma chain is from a study of gamma delta lymphoproliferative disorders and STAT genes. Within the sample, this clone is medium-sized. Its target is not known. The identical CDR3 is also encoded by other nucleotide sequences in the sample. PBMCs from patients and controls supplied the genomic DNA for sequencing. TCRdb used CATT to re-call clones from the multiplex PCR reads. Among approximately 670 gamma-chain clones listed, about 8.8% were seen once. Study-level findings and limits: Low-frequency NGS calls may be less specific; leukemic clone sharing needs confirmation. Patient-control comparisons may be limited by differing T cell maturation stages.

CDR3 length: 16 residues. Unmatched junction bases numbered 3, after V lost 0 bases and J lost 7 bases. Germline CDR1 is GITISATS and CDR2 is ISYDGTV (reference sequence). The clonotype comes from a human donor in good health. Sequencing input: blood. The rearrangement joins TRGV9 to TRGJP. The J gene is absent in TCRdb and was assigned here via DNA matching to germline. CDR3 in amino acids: CALWEVRELGKKIKVF. DNA for the CDR3: TGTGCCTTGTGGGAGGTGAGGGAGTTGGGCAAAAAAATCAAGGTATTT.